The 15 T cell receptor beta chains below were found in one sample sequenced in a study of cytomegalovirus exposure and HLA in healthy donors. PCR used 60 Vbeta primers and 13 Jbeta primers. TCRdb keeps only in-frame clones here, not all; method: immunoSEQ multiplex PCR. Of 95,000 to 100,000 clones listed, approximately 74% are singletons. Sequencing used PBMCs. All receptors derive from a male donor in good health and CMV-seronegative.

The chain is built from TRBV19 and TRBJ2-5; 7 bases align to TRBD2. The end of the DNA is better explained by TRBJ2-7, so the J call may be wrong. The CDR3 has 14 amino acids. Germline V gives CDR1 LNHDA, CDR2 SQIVND (reference sequence). The CDR3 is CASSPGTTHYEQYF. CDR3 nucleotides: TGTGCCAGTAGTCCCGGGACTACCCACTACGAGCAGTACTTC.

This sequence joins TRBV6-5 and TRBJ2-5, with 7 bases identical to TRBD2. Trimming removed 5 bases from V and 0 bases from J; junction bases left unmatched: 6. The CDR3 has 15 residues. Germline-derived CDR1 and CDR2 are MNHEY and SVGAGI. The CDR3 DNA follows: TGTGCCAGCAGTAGAGGGACTAAGTACCAAGAGACCCAGTACTTC. Translated: CASSRGTKYQETQYF.

This chain links TRBV9 with TRBJ2-1; TRBD2 might be the D (6 bases). The ends were cut back, 0 bases at V and 12 bases at J, with 16 bases in the middle. The germline V gene encodes CDR1 SGDLS and CDR2 YYNGEE. The CDR3 loop spans 14 amino acids. CDR3 region: CASSVVASESVQFF. In DNA, the CDR3 is TGTGCCAGCAGCGTAGTGGCTAGCGAGTCGGTGCAGTTCTTC.

This chain uses TRBV4-1 with TRBJ1-5, with a weak D call TRBD1 (5 bases). The CDR3 is 15 residues long. V lost 2 bases, J lost 5 bases, and 13 bases lay in between. Germline-derived CDR1 and CDR2 are MGHRA and YSYEKL. The CDR3 DNA reads as TGCGCCAGCAGCCAAATAAGGGGCCCGGATCAGCCCCAGCATTTT. Protein product: CASSQIRGPDQPQHF.

The V call is TRBV5-1, the J call TRBJ2-3; tentatively, D is TRBD1 (5 bases). The V gene lost 4 bases and the J gene lost 1 base, with 13 bases spanning the gap. The length of the CDR3 is 15 residues. Per the germline V gene, CDR1 is SGHRS and CDR2 is YFSETQ. CDR3 in DNA: TGCGCCAGCAGCCCGACAGTCCCTCGCACAGATACGCAGTATTTT. Translated, it gives CASSPTVPRTDTQYF.

V and J are TRBV27 and TRBJ2-3; no reliable D call. CDR1 and CDR2 (germline): MNHEY, SMNVEV (reference sequence). V was shortened by 3 bases and J by 3 bases, with 10 bases between the two germline ends. This CDR3 is 14 amino acids long. The CDR3 DNA reads TGTGCCAGCAGTTTTGCCCGCCGGACAGATACGCAGTATTTT. Its protein product is CASSFARRTDTQYF.

The rearrangement joins TRBV19 to TRBJ2-7; the match to TRBD2 covers 8 bases. The V segment lost 5 bases and the J segment 4 bases; nucleotides outside the gene matches: 4. The CDR3 extends over 13 amino acids. In germline, CDR1 is LNHDA, CDR2 SQIVND (reference sequence). The CDR3 is CASSAGRGYEQYF. The CDR3 DNA is TGTGCCAGTAGTGCCGGGAGGGGGTACGAGCAGTACTTC. Full variable domain (outside the CDR3, taken from reference TRBV19 and TRBJ2-7): DGGITQSPKYLFRKEGQNVTLSCEQNLNHDAMYWYRQDPGQGLRLIYYSQIVNDFQKGDIAEGYSVSREKKESFPLTVTSAQKNPTAFYLCASSAGRGYEQYFGPGTRLTVT.

The CDR3 nucleotides are TGCGCCAGCAGCCAAGATTTGGGTTGGACGGGAGGCCACTACGAGCAGTACTTC. It is translated as CASSQDLGWTGGHYEQYF. The V gene is TRBV4-3, the J gene TRBJ2-7; 7 nucleotides align to TRBD2. The germline V gene has CDR1 LGHNA and CDR2 YSLEER. This CDR3 spans 18 amino acids. Germline trimming cut 0 bases from V and 3 bases from J; bases unmatched to any gene: 14.

The V gene is TRBV19, the J gene TRBJ1-1, with a weak D call TRBD1 (6 bases). Looked up from germline, CDR1 is LNHDA and CDR2 is SQIVND (reference sequence). The CDR3 covers 15 residues. Trimming removed 1 base at V and 1 base at J, with 10 bases between. The CDR3 sequence is CASSIAPDRNTEAFF. The CDR3 bases are TGTGCCAGTAGTATAGCCCCGGACAGGAACACTGAAGCTTTCTTT.

The chain couples TRBV27 to TRBJ2-1, with 8 bases fitting TRBD2. The CDR3 loop spans 15 amino acids. CDR1 is MNHEY, CDR2 SMNVEV, per germline (reference sequence). Losses at the gene ends were 3 bases for V and 7 bases for J; bases not matched to a gene: 8. CDR3 residues: CASSFGGRTGNEQFF. CDR3 nucleotide sequence: TGTGCCAGCAGTTTTGGCGGGAGGACCGGTAATGAGCAGTTCTTC.

The chain employs TRBV19 and TRBJ1-5; D perhaps matches TRBD1 (6 bases). V was trimmed by 5 bases and J by 11 bases, leaving 16 bases between them. CDR1 LNHDA and CDR2 SQIVND come from the germline V gene (reference sequence). There are 13 residues in the CDR3. The CDR3 DNA reads as TGTGCCAGTAGTCCCCGGACAGCTACGACCCAGCATTTT. It codes for CASSPRTATTQHF.

The table lists this clone with a few counts. The chain employs TRBV5-1 and TRBJ2-7; maybe TRBD1 (7 bases). V dropped 0 bases and J dropped 5 bases, with 18 bases sitting between them. The germline gives CDR1 SGHRS, CDR2 YFSETQ. CDR3 length: 16 residues. In DNA form, the CDR3 reads TGCGCCAGCAGCTTGGCGGGGGACAGACCTTACAACGAGCAGTACTTC. Encoded protein: CASSLAGDRPYNEQYF.

The rearrangement uses TRBV7-3 and TRBJ2-1; the match to TRBD2 covers 7 bases. The CDR3 length is 16 residues. V was clipped by 2 bases and J by 2 bases; unmatched bases: 6. Per the germline V gene, CDR1 is SGHTA and CDR2 is FQGTGA. The CDR3 DNA follows: TGTGCCAGCAGCTTACTGGCTAGCGGACCCTACAATGAGCAGTTCTTC. Its protein product is CASSLLASGPYNEQFF.

The sample holds a few counts of this clone. The V gene is TRBV4-3, the J gene TRBJ1-2, with 8 bases that match TRBD1. The CDR3 runs 15 residues. Germline-derived CDR1 and CDR2 are LGHNA and YSLEER. V was pared by 4 bases and J by 4 bases, with 8 bases of the junction left unmatched. The DNA of the CDR3 is TGCGCCAGCAGCCGAGAGACAGGGGATGGCTATGGCTACACCTTC. It codes for CASSRETGDGYGYTF.

The genes are TRBV7-6 and TRBJ2-1; perhaps TRBD2 as D (6 bases). CDR1 and CDR2 (germline): SGHVS, FNYEAQ. This CDR3 has 15 amino acids. Trimming removed 2 bases from V and 6 bases from J, with 14 bases in between. The CDR3: CASSLWRGPLNEQFF. CDR3 nucleotide sequence: TGTGCCAGCAGCTTATGGCGGGGACCCCTCAATGAGCAGTTCTTC.